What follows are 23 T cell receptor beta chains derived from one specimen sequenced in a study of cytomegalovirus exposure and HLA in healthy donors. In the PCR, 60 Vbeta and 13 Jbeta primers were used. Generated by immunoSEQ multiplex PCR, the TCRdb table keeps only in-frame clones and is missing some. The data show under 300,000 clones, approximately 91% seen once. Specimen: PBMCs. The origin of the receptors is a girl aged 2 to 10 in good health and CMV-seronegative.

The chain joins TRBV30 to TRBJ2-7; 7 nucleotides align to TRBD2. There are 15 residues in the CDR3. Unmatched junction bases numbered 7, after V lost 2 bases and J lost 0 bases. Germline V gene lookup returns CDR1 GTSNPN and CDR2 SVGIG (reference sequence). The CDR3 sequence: CAWSTGLGYSYEQYF. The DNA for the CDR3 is TGTGCCTGGAGTACAGGACTAGGGTACTCCTACGAGCAGTACTTC.

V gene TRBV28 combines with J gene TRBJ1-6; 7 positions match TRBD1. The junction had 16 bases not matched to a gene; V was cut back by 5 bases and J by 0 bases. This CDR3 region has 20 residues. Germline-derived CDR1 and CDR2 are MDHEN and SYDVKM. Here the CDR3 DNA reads TGTGCCAGCAGTCCTCCGTTGGGACAGCCCCTTAGCTCCTATAATTCACCCCTCCACTTT. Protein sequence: CASSPPLGQPLSSYNSPLHF.

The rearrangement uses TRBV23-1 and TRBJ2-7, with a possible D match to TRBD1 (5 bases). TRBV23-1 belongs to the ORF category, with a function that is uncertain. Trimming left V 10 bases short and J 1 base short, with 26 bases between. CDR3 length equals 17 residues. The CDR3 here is CATQASRVQALSYEQYF. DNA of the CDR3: TGCGCCACTCAAGCGTCCAGGGTGCAGGCCTTGTCCTACGAGCAGTACTTC.

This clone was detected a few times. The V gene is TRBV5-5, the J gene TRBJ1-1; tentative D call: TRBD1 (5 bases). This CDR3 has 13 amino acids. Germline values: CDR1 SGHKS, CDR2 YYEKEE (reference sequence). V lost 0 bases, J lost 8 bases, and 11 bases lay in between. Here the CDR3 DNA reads TGTGCCAGCAGCTTGGAGGCAGGGATAGAAGCTTTCTTT. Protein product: CASSLEAGIEAFF.

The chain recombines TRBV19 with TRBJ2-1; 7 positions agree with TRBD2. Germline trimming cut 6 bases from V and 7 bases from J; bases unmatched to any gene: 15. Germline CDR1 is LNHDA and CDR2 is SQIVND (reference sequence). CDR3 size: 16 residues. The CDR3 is CASRNPGGRAWNEQFF. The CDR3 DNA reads TGTGCCAGTAGGAATCCTGGTGGGAGGGCCTGGAATGAGCAGTTCTTC. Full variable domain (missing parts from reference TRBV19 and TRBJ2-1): DGGITQSPKYLFRKEGQNVTLSCEQNLNHDAMYWYRQDPGQGLRLIYYSQIVNDFQKGDIAEGYSVSREKKESFPLTVTSAQKNPTAFYLCASRNPGGRAWNEQFFGPGTRLTVL.

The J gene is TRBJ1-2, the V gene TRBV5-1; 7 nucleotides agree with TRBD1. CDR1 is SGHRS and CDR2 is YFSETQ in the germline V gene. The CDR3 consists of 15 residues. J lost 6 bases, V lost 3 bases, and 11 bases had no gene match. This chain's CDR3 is CASSSALTGSNGYTF. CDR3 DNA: TGCGCCAGCAGCTCCGCCCTGACAGGGTCTAATGGCTACACCTTC.

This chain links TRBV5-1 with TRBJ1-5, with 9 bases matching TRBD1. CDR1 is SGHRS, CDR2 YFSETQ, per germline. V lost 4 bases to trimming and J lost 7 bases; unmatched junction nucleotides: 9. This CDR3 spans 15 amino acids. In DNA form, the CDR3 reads TGCGCCAGCAGCCGGGACGGACAGGGGAACCAGCCCCAGCATTTT. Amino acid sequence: CASSRDGQGNQPQHF.

CDR3 residues: CASSSPSARTLYEQYF. The CDR3 region has the DNA TGTGCCAGCAGTTCCCCCAGCGCACGGACTCTTTACGAGCAGTACTTC. This sequence joins TRBV27 and TRBJ2-7; D is possibly TRBD2 (5 bases). The CDR3 covers 16 residues. The V and J ends lost 4 bases and 4 bases respectively, with 20 bases between them. Germline CDR1 is MNHEY and CDR2 is SMNVEV (reference sequence).

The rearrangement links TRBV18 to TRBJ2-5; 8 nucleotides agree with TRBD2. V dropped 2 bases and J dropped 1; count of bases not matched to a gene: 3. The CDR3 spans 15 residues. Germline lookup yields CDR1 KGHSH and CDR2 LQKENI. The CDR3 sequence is CASSPVLAAQETQYF. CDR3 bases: TGTGCCAGCTCACCAGTACTAGCGGCCCAAGAGACCCAGTACTTC.

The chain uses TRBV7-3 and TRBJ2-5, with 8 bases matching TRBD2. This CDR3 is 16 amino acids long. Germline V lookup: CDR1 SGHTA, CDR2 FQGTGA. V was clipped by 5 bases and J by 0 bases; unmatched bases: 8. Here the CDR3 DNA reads TGTGCCAGCAGCACACTAGCGGTGAGGTACCAAGAGACCCAGTACTTC. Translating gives CASSTLAVRYQETQYF.

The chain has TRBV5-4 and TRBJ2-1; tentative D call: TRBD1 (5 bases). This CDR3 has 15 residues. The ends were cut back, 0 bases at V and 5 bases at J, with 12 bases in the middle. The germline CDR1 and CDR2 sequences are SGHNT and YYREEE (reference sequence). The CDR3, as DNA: TGTGCCAGCAGCTTGGGACAGAATAGCAACAATGAGCAGTTCTTC. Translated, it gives CASSLGQNSNNEQFF.

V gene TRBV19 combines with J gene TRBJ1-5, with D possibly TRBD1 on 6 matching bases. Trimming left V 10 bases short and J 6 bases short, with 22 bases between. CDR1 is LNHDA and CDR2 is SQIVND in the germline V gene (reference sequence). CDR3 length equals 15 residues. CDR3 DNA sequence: TGTGCCACCACCCGGGGACGGGGGGCTGTTCAGCCCCAGCATTTT. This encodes CATTRGRGAVQPQHF.

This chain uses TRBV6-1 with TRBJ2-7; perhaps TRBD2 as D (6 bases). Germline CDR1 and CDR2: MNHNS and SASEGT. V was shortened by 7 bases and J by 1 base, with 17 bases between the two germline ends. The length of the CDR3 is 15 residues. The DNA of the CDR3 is TGTGCCAGCACCTACGGGGACTCCTATTCCTACGAGCAGTACTTC. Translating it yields CASTYGDSYSYEQYF.

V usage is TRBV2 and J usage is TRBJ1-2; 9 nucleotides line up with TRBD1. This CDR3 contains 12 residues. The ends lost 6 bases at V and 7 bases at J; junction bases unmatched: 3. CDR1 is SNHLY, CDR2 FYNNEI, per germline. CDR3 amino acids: CASRKTGGGYTF. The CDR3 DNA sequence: TGTGCCAGCAGGAAGACAGGGGGTGGCTACACCTTC. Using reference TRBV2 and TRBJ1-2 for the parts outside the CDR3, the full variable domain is EPEVTQTPSHQVTQMGQEVILRCVPISNHLYFYWYRQILGQKVEFLVSFYNNEISEKSEIFDDQFSVERPDGSNFTLKIRSTKLEDSAMYFCASRKTGGGYTFGSGTRLTVV.

DNA of the CDR3: TGTGCCTGGAGGCGATGGGATACGCAGTATTTT. Translation gives CAWRRWDTQYF. The J gene is TRBJ2-3, the V gene TRBV30; D uncertain. CDR1 is GTSNPN, CDR2 SVGIG, per germline (reference sequence). Trimming took off 3 bases at V and 6 bases at J, with 7 bases between the two ends. The CDR3 spans 11 residues.

The CDR3 DNA reads TGTGCCAGCAGCTACAGGGGAACAATCCAAGAGACCCAGTACTTC. Its translation: CASSYRGTIQETQYF. The rearrangement links TRBV7-8 to TRBJ2-5; 7 bases line up with TRBD1. V gave up 4 bases and J gave up 1 base; unmatched junction bases: 6. The CDR3 length is 15 residues. From germline, CDR1 is SGHVS and CDR2 FQNEAQ.

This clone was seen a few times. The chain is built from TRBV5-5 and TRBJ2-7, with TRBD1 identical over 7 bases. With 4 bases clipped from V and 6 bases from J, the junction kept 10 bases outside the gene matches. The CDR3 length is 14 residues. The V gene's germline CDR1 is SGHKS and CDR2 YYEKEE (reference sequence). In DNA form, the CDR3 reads TGTGCCAGCAGCGGAAACAGGGGACCCTCCGAGCAGTACTTC. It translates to CASSGNRGPSEQYF. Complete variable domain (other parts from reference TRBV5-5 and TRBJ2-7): DAGVTQSPTHLIKTRGQQVTLRCSPISGHKSVSWYQQVLGQGPQFIFQYYEKEERGRGNFPDRFSARQFPNYSSELNVNALLLGDSALYLCASSGNRGPSEQYFGPGTRLTVT.

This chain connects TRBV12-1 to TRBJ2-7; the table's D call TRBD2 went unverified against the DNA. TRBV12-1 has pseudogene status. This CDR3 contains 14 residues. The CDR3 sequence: CASSFRSREYEQYF. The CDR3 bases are TGTGCCAGCAGCTTTAGATCGCGGGAGTACGAGCAGTACTTC.

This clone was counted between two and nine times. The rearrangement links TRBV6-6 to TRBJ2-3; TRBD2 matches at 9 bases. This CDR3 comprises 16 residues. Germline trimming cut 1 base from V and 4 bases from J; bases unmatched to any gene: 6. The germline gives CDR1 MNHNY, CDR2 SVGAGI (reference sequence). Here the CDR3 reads CASSYYRLAEADTQYF. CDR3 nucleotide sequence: TGTGCCAGCAGTTACTACCGACTAGCGGAGGCAGATACGCAGTATTTT.

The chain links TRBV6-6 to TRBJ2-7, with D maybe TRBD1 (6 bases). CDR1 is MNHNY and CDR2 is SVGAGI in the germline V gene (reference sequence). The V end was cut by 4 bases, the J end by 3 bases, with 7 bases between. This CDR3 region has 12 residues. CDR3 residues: CASSLDSYEQYF. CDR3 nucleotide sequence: TGTGCCAGCAGTTTGGACAGCTACGAGCAGTACTTC.

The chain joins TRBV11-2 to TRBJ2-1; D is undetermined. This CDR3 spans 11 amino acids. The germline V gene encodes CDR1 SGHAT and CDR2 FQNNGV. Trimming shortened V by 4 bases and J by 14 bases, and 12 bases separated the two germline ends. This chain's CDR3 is CASSSLGSEFF. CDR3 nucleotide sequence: TGTGCCAGCAGCTCCCTCGGGTCCGAGTTCTTC.

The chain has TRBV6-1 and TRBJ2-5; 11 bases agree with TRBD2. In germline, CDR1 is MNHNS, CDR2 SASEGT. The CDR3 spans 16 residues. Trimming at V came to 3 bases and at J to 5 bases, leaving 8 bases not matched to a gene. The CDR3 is CASSDWIAGGEETQYF. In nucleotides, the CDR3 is TGTGCCAGCAGTGACTGGATAGCGGGAGGGGAGGAGACCCAGTACTTC.

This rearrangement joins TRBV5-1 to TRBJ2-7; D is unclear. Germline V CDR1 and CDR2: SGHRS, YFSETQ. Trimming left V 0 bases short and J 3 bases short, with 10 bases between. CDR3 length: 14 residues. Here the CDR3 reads CASSLGATLYEQYF. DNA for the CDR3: TGCGCCAGCAGCTTGGGGGCTACGCTCTACGAGCAGTACTTC.